The next 12 T cell receptor beta chains were all read from a single sample in a study of CD8 T cells in Susac syndrome. When the RNA was reverse transcribed, random hexamers were used with an input of roughly 0.5 to 1 ug. Using its own MiXCR run on the immunoSEQ multiplex PCR reads, TCRdb lists one record per CDR3 protein. The table records fewer than 95,000 distinct CDR3 sequences, 95% to 97% of them present only once. Sequenced material: CD8+ T cells from PBMCs. These TCRs come from a human donor with Susac syndrome.

The rearrangement joins TRBV30 to TRBJ2-3; 13 bases are a match to TRBD2. This CDR3 has 16 residues. Per germline, CDR1 GTSNPN and CDR2 SVGIG (reference sequence). V lost 1 base to trimming and J lost 3 bases; unmatched junction nucleotides: 4. CDR3 nucleotides: TGTGCCTGGAGTGGACTAGCGGGGGGTAGAACAGATACGCAGTATTTT. It specifies CAWSGLAGGRTDTQYF.

The V call is TRBV9, the J call TRBJ2-4, with D tentatively TRBD2 (5 bases). The CDR3 is 16 residues long. V lost 2 bases and J lost 5, with 17 bases in between. The germline V gene encodes CDR1 SGDLS and CDR2 YYNGEE. CDR3 sequence reads: CASSVRPGVGQNIQYF. For the CDR3, the DNA is TGTGCCAGCAGCGTCCGTCCCGGGGTCGGGCAAAACATTCAGTACTTC.

CDR3 protein: CASSSGGGLNEQFF. CDR3 DNA: TGTGCCAGCAGTTCGGGGGGGGGCCTCAATGAGCAGTTCTTC. V and J are TRBV2 and TRBJ2-1; TRBD2 matches at 8 bases. This CDR3 is 14 amino acids long. Germline-derived CDR1 and CDR2 are SNHLY and FYNNEI. J gave up 6 bases and V 5 bases, and 6 bases lay outside the gene matches.

This chain uses TRBV7-3 with TRBJ1-1; possible D gene TRBD1, 5 bases. The germline V gene has CDR1 SGHTA and CDR2 FQGTGA. Trimming removed 5 bases from V and 5 bases from J, with 12 bases in between. The CDR3 runs to 13 residues. As DNA, the CDR3 is TGTGCCAGCAGCGGCTCACCAGGGACTGAAGCTTTCTTT. This gives the protein CASSGSPGTEAFF.

The chain recombines TRBV4-1 with TRBJ2-7, with D perhaps TRBD2 (6 bases). Germline CDR1 MGHRA, CDR2 YSYEKL. V was cut by 1 base and J by 4 bases, with 14 bases left in between. This CDR3 comprises 15 residues. The CDR3 nucleotides are TGCGCCAGCAGCCAAGTCCGGGACGGGAGATACGAGCAGTACTTC. This sequence encodes CASSQVRDGRYEQYF.

The V and J genes are TRBV3-1 and TRBJ1-6; D remains ambiguous. Trimming left V 0 bases short and J 5 bases short, with 11 bases between. The germline V gene encodes CDR1 LGHDT and CDR2 YNNKEL (reference sequence). The CDR3 runs 16 residues. The CDR3 DNA reads as TGTGCCAGCAGCCAAGAGGCAGCTCCCAATAATTCACCCCTCCACTTT. Translated: CASSQEAAPNNSPLHF. Supplemented by reference TRBV3-1 and TRBJ1-6, the full variable domain reads DTAVSQTPKYLVTQMGNDKSIKCEQNLGHDTMYWYKQDSKKFLKIMFSYNNKELIINETVPNRFSPKSPDKAHLNLHINSLELGDSAVYFCASSQEAAPNNSPLHFGNGTRLTVT.

This rearrangement joins TRBV7-2 to TRBJ1-6; 10 nucleotides agree with TRBD1. The CDR3 spans 15 residues. CDR1 is SGHTA and CDR2 is FQGNSA in the germline V gene. The junction had 8 bases not matched to a gene; V was cut back by 5 bases and J by 10 bases. The CDR3 region has the DNA TGTGCCAGCAGCCTCTCCAGGACAGGGGGATCACCCCTCCACTTT. This codes for CASSLSRTGGSPLHF.

V is TRBV5-6 and J is TRBJ2-1; D is perhaps TRBD1 (6 bases). The CDR3 extends over 14 amino acids. Germline V CDR1 and CDR2: SGHDT, YYEEEE. V was cut by 4 bases and J by 7 bases, with 15 bases left in between. CDR3 DNA: TGTGCCAGCAGCCTACCCCAGGGGAGTAATGAGCAGTTCTTC. It encodes CASSLPQGSNEQFF. Supplemented by reference TRBV5-6 and TRBJ2-1, the full variable domain reads DAGVTQSPTHLIKTRGQQVTLRCSPKSGHDTVSWYQQALGQGPQFIFQYYEEEERQRGNFPDRFSGHQFPNYSSELNVNALLLGDSALYLCASSLPQGSNEQFFGPGTRLTVL.

The chain uses TRBV30 and TRBJ2-1, with 7 bases identical to TRBD1. The CDR3 has 14 amino acids. CDR1 is GTSNPN, CDR2 SVGIG, per germline (reference sequence). Unmatched junction bases numbered 7, after V lost 0 bases and J lost 8 bases. The CDR3 region has the DNA TGTGCCTGGAGTGTCCAGACAGGGACGGATGAGCAGTTCTTC. Translating it yields CAWSVQTGTDEQFF.

The V and J genes are TRBV7-8 and TRBJ1-5, with D possibly being TRBD1 (5 bases). Germline V gene lookup returns CDR1 SGHVS and CDR2 FQNEAQ. The V end was cut by 2 bases, the J end by 0 bases, with 11 bases between. The CDR3 loop spans 16 amino acids. Here the CDR3 DNA reads TGTGCCAGCAGCTTAAAGACAGCTAATAGCAATCAGCCCCAGCATTTT. Its translation: CASSLKTANSNQPQHF. The full variable domain, in which reference TRBV7-8 and TRBJ1-5 provide the parts outside the CDR3, is GAGVSQSPRYKVAKRGQDVALRCDPISGHVSLFWYQQALGQGPEFLTYFQNEAQLDKSGLPSDRFFAERPEGSVSTLKIQRTQQEDSAVYLCASSLKTANSNQPQHFGDGTRLSIL.

The chain uses TRBV28 and TRBJ1-2, with D tentatively TRBD1 (5 bases). This CDR3 is built from 17 residues. The germline V gene has CDR1 MDHEN and CDR2 SYDVKM. Trimming pared 2 bases from V and 8 bases from J, leaving 24 bases between. DNA for the CDR3: TGTGCCAGCAGTTTAGGGTTGTCGCGTGGGTCCTCAGGGGGCTACACCTTC. Translation: CASSLGLSRGSSGGYTF.

The CDR3 DNA follows: TGTGCCAGCACCCGGCGGGGCGAGTTGGGACCCTCGGTCTACACCTTC. Translated, it gives CASTRRGELGPSVYTF. The V and J genes are TRBV9 and TRBJ1-2, with D possibly matching TRBD1 (5 bases). CDR3 length equals 16 residues. With 6 bases removed from V and 10 bases from J, the gap between germline ends came to 28 bases. The germline V gene encodes CDR1 SGDLS and CDR2 YYNGEE.